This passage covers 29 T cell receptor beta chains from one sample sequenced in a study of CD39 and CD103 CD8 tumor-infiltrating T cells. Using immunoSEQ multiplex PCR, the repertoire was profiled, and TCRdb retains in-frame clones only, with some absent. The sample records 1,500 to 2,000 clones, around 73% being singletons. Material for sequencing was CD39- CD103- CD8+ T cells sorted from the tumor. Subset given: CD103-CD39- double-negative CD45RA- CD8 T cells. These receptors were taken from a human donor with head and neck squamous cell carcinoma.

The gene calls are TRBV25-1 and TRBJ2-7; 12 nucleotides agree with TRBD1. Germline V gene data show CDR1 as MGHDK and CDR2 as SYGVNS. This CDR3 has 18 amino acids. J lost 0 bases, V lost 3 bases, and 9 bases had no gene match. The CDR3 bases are TGTGCCAGCAGTGATGGACTCGAGGGACAGGGGGCCTCCTACGAGCAGTACTTC. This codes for CASSDGLEGQGASYEQYF.

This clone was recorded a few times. CDR3 residues: CASSLNRYEQYF. CDR3 in DNA: TGTGCCAGCAGCCTCAACAGGTACGAGCAGTACTTC. The J gene is TRBJ2-7, the V gene TRBV14, with D perhaps matching TRBD1 (5 bases). The germline CDR1 and CDR2 sequences are SGHDN and FVKESK. V was shortened by 4 bases and J by 4 bases, with 8 bases between the two germline ends. The CDR3 covers 12 residues.

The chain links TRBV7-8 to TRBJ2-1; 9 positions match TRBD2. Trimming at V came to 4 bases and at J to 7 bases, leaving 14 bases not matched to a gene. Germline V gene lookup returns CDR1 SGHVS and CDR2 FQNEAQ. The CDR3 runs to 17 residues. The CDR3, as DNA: TGTGCCAGCAGCTCAAGAGCGGATCGGCGGGAGGGGAATGAGCAGTTCTTC. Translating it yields CASSSRADRREGNEQFF.

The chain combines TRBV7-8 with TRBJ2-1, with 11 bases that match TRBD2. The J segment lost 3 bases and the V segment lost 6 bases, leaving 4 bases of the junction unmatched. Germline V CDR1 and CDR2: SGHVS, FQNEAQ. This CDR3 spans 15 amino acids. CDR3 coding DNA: TGTGCCAGCAGGTCAACTAGCGGGAGCTACAATGAGCAGTTCTTC. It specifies CASRSTSGSYNEQFF.

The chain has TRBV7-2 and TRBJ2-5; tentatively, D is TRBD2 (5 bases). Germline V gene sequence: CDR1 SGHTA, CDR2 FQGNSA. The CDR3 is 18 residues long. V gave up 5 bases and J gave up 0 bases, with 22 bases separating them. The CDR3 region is CASSPKVVVRAYQETQYF. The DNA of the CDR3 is TGTGCCAGCAGCCCCAAGGTAGTTGTGCGGGCGTACCAAGAGACCCAGTACTTC.

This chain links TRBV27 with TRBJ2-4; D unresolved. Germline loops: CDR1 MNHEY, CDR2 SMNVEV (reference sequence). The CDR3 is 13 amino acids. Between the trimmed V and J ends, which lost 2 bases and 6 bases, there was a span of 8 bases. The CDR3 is CASSLGWGNIQYF. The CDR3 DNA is TGTGCCAGCAGTTTAGGGTGGGGAAACATTCAGTACTTC.

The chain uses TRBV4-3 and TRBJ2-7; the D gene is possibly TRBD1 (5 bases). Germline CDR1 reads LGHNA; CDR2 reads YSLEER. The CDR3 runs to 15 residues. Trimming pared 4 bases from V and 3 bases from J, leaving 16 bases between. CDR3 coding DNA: TGCGCCAGCAGCCCTTCTAAAATCGACAGCTACGAGCAGTACTTC. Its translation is CASSPSKIDSYEQYF.

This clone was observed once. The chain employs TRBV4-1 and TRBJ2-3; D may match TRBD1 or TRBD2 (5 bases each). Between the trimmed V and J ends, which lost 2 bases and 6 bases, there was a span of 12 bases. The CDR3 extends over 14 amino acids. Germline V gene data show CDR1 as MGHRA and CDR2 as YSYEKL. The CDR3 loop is CASSQWGKGDTQYF. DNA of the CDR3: TGCGCCAGCAGCCAATGGGGGAAGGGTGATACGCAGTATTTT.

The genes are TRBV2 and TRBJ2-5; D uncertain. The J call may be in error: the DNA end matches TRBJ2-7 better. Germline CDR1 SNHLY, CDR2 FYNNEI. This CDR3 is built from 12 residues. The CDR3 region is CATVITSYEQYF. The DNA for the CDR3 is TGTGCCACGGTGATTACTTCCTACGAGCAGTACTTC.

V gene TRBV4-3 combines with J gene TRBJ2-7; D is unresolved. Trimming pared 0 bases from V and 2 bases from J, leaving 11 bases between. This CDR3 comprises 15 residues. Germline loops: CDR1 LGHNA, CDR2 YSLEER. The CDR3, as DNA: TGCGCCAGCAGCCAAGATAGGAGTTTCGCCTACGAGCAGTACTTC. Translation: CASSQDRSFAYEQYF.

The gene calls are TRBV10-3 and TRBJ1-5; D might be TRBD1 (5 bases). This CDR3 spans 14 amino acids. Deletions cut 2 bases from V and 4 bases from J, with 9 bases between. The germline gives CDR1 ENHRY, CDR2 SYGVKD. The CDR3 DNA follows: TGTGCCATCAGTGAGCGACAGACAAATCAGCCCCAGCATTTT. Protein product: CAISERQTNQPQHF.

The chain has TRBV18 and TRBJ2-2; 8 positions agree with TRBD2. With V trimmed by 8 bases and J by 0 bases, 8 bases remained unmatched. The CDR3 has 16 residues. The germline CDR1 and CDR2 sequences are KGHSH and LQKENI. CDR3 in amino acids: CASPHSGGANTGELFF. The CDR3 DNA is TGTGCCAGCCCCCACTCGGGGGGGGCGAACACCGGGGAGCTGTTTTTT.

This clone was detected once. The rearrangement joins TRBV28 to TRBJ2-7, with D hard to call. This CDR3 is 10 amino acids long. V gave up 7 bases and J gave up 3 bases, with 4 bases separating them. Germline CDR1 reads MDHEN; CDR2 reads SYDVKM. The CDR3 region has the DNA TGTGCCAGCAAGGGCTACGAGCAGTACTTC. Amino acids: CASKGYEQYF.

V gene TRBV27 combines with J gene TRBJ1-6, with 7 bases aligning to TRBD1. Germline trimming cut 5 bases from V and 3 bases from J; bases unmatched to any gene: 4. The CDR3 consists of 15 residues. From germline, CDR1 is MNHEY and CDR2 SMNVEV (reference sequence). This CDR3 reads CASSPDRRYNSPLHF. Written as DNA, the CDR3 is TGTGCCAGCAGTCCGGACAGGCGCTATAATTCACCCCTCCACTTT.

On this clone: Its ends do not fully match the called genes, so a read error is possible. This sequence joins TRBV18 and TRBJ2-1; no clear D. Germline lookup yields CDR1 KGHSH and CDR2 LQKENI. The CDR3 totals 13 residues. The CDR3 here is CASSPDSNNEQFF. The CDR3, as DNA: TGTGCCAGCTCACCTGACTCCAACAATGAGCAGTTCTTC.

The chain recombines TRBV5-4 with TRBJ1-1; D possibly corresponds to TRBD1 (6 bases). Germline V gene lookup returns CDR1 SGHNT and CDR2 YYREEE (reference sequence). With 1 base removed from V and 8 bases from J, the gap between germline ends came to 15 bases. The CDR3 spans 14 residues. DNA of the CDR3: TGTGCCAGCAGCTTGCCGGGGGCTCTGAGGGAAGCTTTCTTT. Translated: CASSLPGALREAFF.

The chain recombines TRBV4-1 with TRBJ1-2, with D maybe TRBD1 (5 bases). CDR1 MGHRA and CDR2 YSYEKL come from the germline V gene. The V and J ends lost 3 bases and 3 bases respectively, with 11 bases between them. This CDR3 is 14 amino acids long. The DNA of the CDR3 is TGCGCCAGCAGCCATATACAGGCGGACTATGGCTACACCTTC. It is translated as CASSHIQADYGYTF.

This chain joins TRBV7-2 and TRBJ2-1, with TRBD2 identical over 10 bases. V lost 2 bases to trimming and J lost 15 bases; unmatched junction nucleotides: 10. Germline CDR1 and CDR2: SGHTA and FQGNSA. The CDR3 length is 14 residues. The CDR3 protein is CASSLIVSGGSWFF. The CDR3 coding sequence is TGTGCCAGCAGCTTAATTGTTAGCGGGGGGTCCTGGTTCTTC. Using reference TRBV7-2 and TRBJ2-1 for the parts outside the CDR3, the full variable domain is GAGVSQSPSNKVTEKGKDVELRCDPISGHTALYWYRQSLGQGLEFLIYFQGNSAPDKSGLPSDRFSAERTGGSVSTLTIQRTQQEDSAVYLCASSLIVSGGSWFFGPGTRLTVL.

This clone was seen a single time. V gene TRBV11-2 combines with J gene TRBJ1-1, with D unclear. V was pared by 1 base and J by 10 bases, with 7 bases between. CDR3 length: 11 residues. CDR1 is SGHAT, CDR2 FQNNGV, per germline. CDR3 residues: CASSLVGLAFF. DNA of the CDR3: TGTGCCAGCAGCTTAGTTGGGTTAGCTTTCTTT.

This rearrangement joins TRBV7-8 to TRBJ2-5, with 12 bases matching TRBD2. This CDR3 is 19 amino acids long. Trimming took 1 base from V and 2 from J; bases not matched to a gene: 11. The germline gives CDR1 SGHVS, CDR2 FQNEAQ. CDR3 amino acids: CASSLVLIGLAGRQETQYF. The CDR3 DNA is TGTGCCAGCAGCTTAGTACTGATCGGACTAGCGGGAAGACAAGAGACCCAGTACTTC.

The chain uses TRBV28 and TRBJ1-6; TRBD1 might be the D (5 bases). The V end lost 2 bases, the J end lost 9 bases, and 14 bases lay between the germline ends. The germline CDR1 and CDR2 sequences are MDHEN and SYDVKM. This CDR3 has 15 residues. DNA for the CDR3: TGTGCCAGCAGTTTAAGTCAGGGAGAAGGTTCACCCCTCCACTTT. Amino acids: CASSLSQGEGSPLHF.

CDR3 bases: TGTGCCAGCAGCGTAGATGACAGGGTAGCCAAAAACATTCAGTACTTC. Protein sequence: CASSVDDRVAKNIQYF. The J gene is TRBJ2-4, the V gene TRBV9; 7 nucleotides agree with TRBD1. There are 16 residues in the CDR3. The V gene end was trimmed by 0 bases and the J gene end by 0 bases; junction bases not matched to a gene: 3. Germline V gives CDR1 SGDLS, CDR2 YYNGEE. Full variable domain (outside the CDR3, taken from reference TRBV9 and TRBJ2-4): DSGVTQTPKHLITATGQRVTLRCSPRSGDLSVYWYQQSLDQGLQFLIQYYNGEERAKGNILERFSAQQFPDLHSELNLSSLELGDSALYFCASSVDDRVAKNIQYFGAGTRLSVL.

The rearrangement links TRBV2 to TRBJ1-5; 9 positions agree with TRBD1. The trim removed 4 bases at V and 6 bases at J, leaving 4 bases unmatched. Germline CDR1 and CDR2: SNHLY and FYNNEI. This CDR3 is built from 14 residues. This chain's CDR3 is CASSATGGTQPQHF. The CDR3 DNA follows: TGTGCCAGCAGTGCGACAGGGGGGACTCAGCCCCAGCATTTT. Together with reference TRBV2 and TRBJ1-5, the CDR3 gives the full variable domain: EPEVTQTPSHQVTQMGQEVILRCVPISNHLYFYWYRQILGQKVEFLVSFYNNEISEKSEIFDDQFSVERPDGSNFTLKIRSTKLEDSAMYFCASSATGGTQPQHFGDGTRLSIL.

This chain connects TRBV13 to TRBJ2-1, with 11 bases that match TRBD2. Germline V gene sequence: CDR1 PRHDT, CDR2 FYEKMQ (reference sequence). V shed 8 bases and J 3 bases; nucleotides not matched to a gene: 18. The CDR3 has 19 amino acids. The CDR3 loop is CASRLAGGYSLNFYNEQFF. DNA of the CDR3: TGTGCCAGCCGATTAGCGGGAGGGTACTCCTTAAACTTCTACAATGAGCAGTTCTTC.

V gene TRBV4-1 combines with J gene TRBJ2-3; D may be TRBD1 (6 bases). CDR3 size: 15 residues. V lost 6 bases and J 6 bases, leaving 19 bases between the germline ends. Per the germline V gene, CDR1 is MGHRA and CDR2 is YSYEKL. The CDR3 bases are TGCGCCAGCAGAACAATCGGTACAGGGATCGATACGCAGTATTTT. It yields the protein CASRTIGTGIDTQYF.

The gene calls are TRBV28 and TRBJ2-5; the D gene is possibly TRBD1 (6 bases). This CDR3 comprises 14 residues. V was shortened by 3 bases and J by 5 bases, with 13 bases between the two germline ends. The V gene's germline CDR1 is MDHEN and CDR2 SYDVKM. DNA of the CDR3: TGTGCCAGCAGTTTGTACCAGGGGCGGGAGACCCAGTACTTC. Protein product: CASSLYQGRETQYF.

CDR3 nucleotides: TGTGCCAGCAGTTTAGGCGGCGGCACTGAAGCTTTCTTT. Amino acids: CASSLGGGTEAFF. The V call is TRBV28, the J call TRBJ1-1, with D unresolved. Germline V gene lookup returns CDR1 MDHEN and CDR2 SYDVKM. The CDR3 is 13 amino acids. Trimming removed 2 bases at V and 4 bases at J, with 8 bases between.

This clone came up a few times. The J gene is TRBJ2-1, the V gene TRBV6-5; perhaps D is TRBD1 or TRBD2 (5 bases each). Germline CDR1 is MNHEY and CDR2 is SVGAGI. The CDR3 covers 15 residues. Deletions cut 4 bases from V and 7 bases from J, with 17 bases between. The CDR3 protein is CASSSSEDYRNEQFF. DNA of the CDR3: TGTGCCAGCAGTTCGTCAGAAGACTACAGGAATGAGCAGTTCTTC.

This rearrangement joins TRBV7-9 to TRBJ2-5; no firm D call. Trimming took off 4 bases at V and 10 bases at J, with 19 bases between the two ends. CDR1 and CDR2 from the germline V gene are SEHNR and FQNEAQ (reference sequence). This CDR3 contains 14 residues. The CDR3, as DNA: TGTGCCAGCAGCTCCCTAACCGCGGTCGAAAGCCAGTACTTC. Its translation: CASSSLTAVESQYF. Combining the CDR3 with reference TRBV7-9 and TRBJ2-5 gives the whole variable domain DTGVSQNPRHKITKRGQNVTFRCDPISEHNRLYWYRQTLGQGPEFLTYFQNEAQLEKSRLLSDRFSAERPKGSFSTLEIQRTEQGDSAMYLCASSSLTAVESQYFGPGTRLLVL.